This TCR beta chain derives from a study of beta chain features in type 1 diabetes. This clone appeared a few times. Antigen unknown. The study, taken as a whole, reports: The analysis here could not establish whether HLA type shapes TCRB rearrangement. Shortening that was moderate but significant affected the TCRB CDR3s of Type 1 diabetes patients in all four CD4+ subsets.

Unmatched junction bases numbered 3, after V lost 4 bases and J lost 6 bases. The CDR3 is 14 amino acids. Germline loops: CDR1 MNHNS, CDR2 SASEGT. All of the isolated RNA was reverse transcribed, so expressed TCRB transcripts were sequenced. This table comes from immunoSEQ multiplex PCR, and its TCRdb copy is limited to in-frame clones, with some not included. The table lists 200,000 to 300,000 clones, around an eighth of them singletons. Each of the CD4+ naive, central memory, regulatory and stem cell-like memory populations was sorted via CD45RO/CCR7/CD25/CD127/CD95/CD27. The TCR comes from a woman aged 35 to 49 in good health. This rearrangement joins TRBV6-1 to TRBJ1-5, with TRBD1 matching over 10 bases. The sequenced material came from naive CD4+ T cells from blood. In DNA form, the CDR3 reads TGTGCCAGCAGTGGAGACAGGGGGCTTCAGCCCCAGCATTTT. It yields the protein CASSGDRGLQPQHF.